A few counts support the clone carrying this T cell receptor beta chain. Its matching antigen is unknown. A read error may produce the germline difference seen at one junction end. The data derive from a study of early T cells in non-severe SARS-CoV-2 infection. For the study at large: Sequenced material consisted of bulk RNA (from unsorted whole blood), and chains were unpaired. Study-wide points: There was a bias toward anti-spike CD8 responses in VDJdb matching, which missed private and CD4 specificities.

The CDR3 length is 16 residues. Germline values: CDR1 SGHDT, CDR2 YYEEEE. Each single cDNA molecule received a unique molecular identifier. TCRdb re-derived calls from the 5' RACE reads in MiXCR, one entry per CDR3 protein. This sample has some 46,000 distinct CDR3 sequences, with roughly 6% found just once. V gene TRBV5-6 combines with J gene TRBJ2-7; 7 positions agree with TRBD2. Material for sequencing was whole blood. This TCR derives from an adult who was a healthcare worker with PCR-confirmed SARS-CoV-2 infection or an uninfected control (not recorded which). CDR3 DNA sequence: TGTGCCAGCAGCGCAAGCGGGGCGCGTCCCTCCCACGAGCAGTACTTC. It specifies CASSASGARPSHEQYF.